This TCR beta chain is drawn from a study of blood T cell repertoires in COVID-19. Libraries were prepared by immunoSEQ multiplex PCR; TCRdb keeps only in-frame clonotypes and omits some of them. Among around 91,000 clones, approximately 81% were seen once, and the ten largest hold roughly 40%. Per the germline V gene, CDR1 is LGHDT and CDR2 is YNNKEL (reference sequence). The CDR3 runs to 13 residues. J was trimmed by 2 bases and V by 5 bases; bases with no gene match: 0. This chain uses TRBV3-1 (or the pseudogene TRBV3-2) with TRBJ2-1, with 7 nucleotides matching TRBD1. This receptor was taken from an elderly man with acute or convalescent COVID-19. The sample consisted of peripheral blood. CDR3 in amino acids: CASSGTAYNEQFF. DNA for the CDR3: TGTGCCAGCAGCGGGACAGCCTACAATGAGCAGTTCTTC.